A selection of T cell receptor beta chains follows, all from one sample in a study of CD8 T cells in ankylosing spondylitis. TCRdb fed the 5' RACE reads into MiXCR, producing one record per CDR3 protein. The sample holds some 130,000 distinct CDR3 sequences; about a tenth are singletons and the top ten take roughly 3.3%. The specimen sequenced was blood, either unsorted or a sorted T cell fraction (not recorded which). Every receptor here comes from a male donor with ankylosing spondylitis or in good health (not recorded which). CDR3s include the opening cysteine and the closing phenylalanine or tryptophan. Fields, in order: D gene, J gene, V gene, clone size, CDR3 protein, CDR3 DNA. The D gene is left open where the match is weak. Some rows mark clone size as missing; the rest say once, few, many or name a class of expanded clone.

d_gene: TRBD1
j_gene: TRBJ2-3
v_gene: TRBV2
abundance: .
CDR3aa: CASKRQGTVTDTQYF
CDR3nt: TGTGCCAGCAAGAGACAGGGAACAGTCACAGATACGCAGTATTTT

d_gene: .
j_gene: TRBJ2-7
v_gene: TRBV11-2
abundance: many
CDR3aa: CASSFSAGANEQYF
CDR3nt: TGTGCCAGCAGCTTTTCCGCCGGCGCCAACGAGCAGTACTTC

d_gene: .
j_gene: TRBJ1-3
v_gene: TRBV20-1
abundance: many
CDR3aa: CSARLGPSGNTIYF
CDR3nt: TGCAGTGCTAGACTGGGACCATCTGGAAACACCATATATTTT

d_gene: .
j_gene: TRBJ2-3
v_gene: TRBV7-8
abundance: many
CDR3aa: CASSLEYTNTQYF
CDR3nt: TGTGCCAGCAGCTTAGAATACACAAATACGCAGTATTTT

d_gene: TRBD1
j_gene: TRBJ1-4
v_gene: TRBV29-1
abundance: few
CDR3aa: CSVELAGGAYEKLFF
CDR3nt: TGCAGCGTTGAATTGGCAGGGGGCGCATATGAAAAACTGTTTTTT

d_gene: .
j_gene: TRBJ2-3
v_gene: TRBV24-1
abundance: few
CDR3aa: CATSDFTETTDTQYF
CDR3nt: TGTGCCACCAGTGATTTTACAGAAACCACAGATACGCAGTATTTT

d_gene: .
j_gene: TRBJ2-3
v_gene: TRBV5-1
abundance: many
CDR3aa: CASSLDRAGTDTQYF
CDR3nt: TGCGCCAGCAGCTTGGACAGGGCCGGCACAGATACGCAGTATTTT

d_gene: .
j_gene: TRBJ2-7
v_gene: TRBV7-9
abundance: few
CDR3aa: CASSLGGADEQYF
CDR3nt: TGTGCCAGCAGCTTAGGTGGGGCAGACGAGCAGTACTTC

d_gene: TRBD1
j_gene: TRBJ2-6
v_gene: TRBV5-1
abundance: .
CDR3aa: CASSPQGANGLTF
CDR3nt: TGCGCCAGCAGCCCCCAGGGGGCCAACGGCCTGACTTTC

d_gene: .
j_gene: TRBJ2-2
v_gene: TRBV20-1
abundance: many
CDR3aa: CSASNNANTGELFF
CDR3nt: TGCAGTGCTAGTAACAACGCGAACACCGGGGAGCTGTTTTTT

d_gene: .
j_gene: TRBJ2-5
v_gene: TRBV20-1
abundance: many
CDR3aa: CSAIGPTTSRTQYF
CDR3nt: TGCAGTGCTATAGGACCAACTACCAGTCGGACCCAGTACTTC

d_gene: .
j_gene: TRBJ1-1
v_gene: TRBV5-1
abundance: many
CDR3aa: CASSLNGEAFF
CDR3nt: TGCGCCAGCAGCTTGAACGGGGAAGCTTTCTTT

d_gene: TRBD2
j_gene: TRBJ2-7
v_gene: TRBV27
abundance: many
CDR3aa: CASSPELAGTTYEQYF
CDR3nt: TGTGCCAGCAGTCCCGAACTAGCGGGGACCACCTACGAGCAGTACTTC

d_gene: TRBD2
j_gene: TRBJ2-2
v_gene: TRBV20-1
abundance: many
CDR3aa: CSARGLAATGELFF
CDR3nt: TGCAGTGCTAGAGGACTAGCGGCTACCGGGGAGCTGTTTTTT

d_gene: .
j_gene: TRBJ2-3
v_gene: TRBV7-8
abundance: .
CDR3aa: CASSLDQGYTDTQYF
CDR3nt: TGTGCCAGCAGCTTAGACCAGGGGTACACAGATACGCAGTATTTT

d_gene: TRBD2
j_gene: TRBJ2-1
v_gene: TRBV29-1
abundance: many
CDR3aa: CSGEGLAGKNNEQFF
CDR3nt: TGCAGCGGAGAGGGACTAGCGGGAAAAAACAATGAGCAGTTCTTC

d_gene: .
j_gene: TRBJ2-5
v_gene: TRBV7-2
abundance: many
CDR3aa: CASRQGRQQETQYF
CDR3nt: TGTGCCAGCAGGCAAGGACGGCAACAAGAGACCCAGTACTTC

d_gene: TRBD1
j_gene: TRBJ2-3
v_gene: TRBV15
abundance: many
CDR3aa: CATSRNRGTGDTQYF
CDR3nt: TGTGCCACCAGCAGGAACAGGGGAACGGGAGATACGCAGTATTTT

d_gene: .
j_gene: TRBJ2-7
v_gene: TRBV20-1
abundance: many
CDR3aa: CSADDSEHSYEQYF
CDR3nt: TGCAGTGCAGACGACAGCGAACACTCCTACGAGCAGTACTTC

d_gene: .
j_gene: TRBJ1-5
v_gene: TRBV29-1
abundance: few
CDR3aa: CSAKTNSNQPQHF
CDR3nt: TGCAGCGCCAAGACTAACAGCAATCAGCCCCAGCATTTT

d_gene: .
j_gene: TRBJ2-5
v_gene: TRBV29-1
abundance: few
CDR3aa: CSVEPRGTQETQYF
CDR3nt: TGCAGCGTTGAACCTAGGGGAACCCAAGAGACCCAGTACTTC

d_gene: .
j_gene: TRBJ2-3
v_gene: TRBV6-2/TRBV6-3
abundance: .
CDR3aa: CASSYEVDTQYF
CDR3nt: TGTGCCAGCAGTTACGAGGTGGATACGCAGTATTTT

d_gene: .
j_gene: TRBJ2-2
v_gene: TRBV7-8
abundance: many
CDR3aa: CASRGEHRVTNTGELFF
CDR3nt: TGTGCCAGCAGAGGGGAACACAGGGTCACGAACACCGGGGAGCTGTTTTTT

d_gene: TRBD2
j_gene: TRBJ2-1
v_gene: TRBV5-1
abundance: many
CDR3aa: CASSPAGTSYEQFF
CDR3nt: TGCGCCAGCAGCCCGGCAGGGACTAGCTATGAGCAGTTCTTC

d_gene: .
j_gene: TRBJ1-1
v_gene: TRBV7-2
abundance: many
CDR3aa: CASRPGRENTEAFF
CDR3nt: TGTGCCAGCAGGCCGGGACGGGAGAACACTGAAGCTTTCTTT

d_gene: TRBD2
j_gene: TRBJ2-3
v_gene: TRBV6-1
abundance: many
CDR3aa: CASRRGTSGGTDTQYF
CDR3nt: TGTGCCAGCAGACGAGGGACTAGCGGGGGCACAGATACGCAGTATTTT

d_gene: TRBD2
j_gene: TRBJ2-1
v_gene: TRBV5-4
abundance: many
CDR3aa: CASSWLAGGIRDYNEQFF
CDR3nt: TGTGCCAGCAGCTGGCTGGCGGGAGGAATTCGGGACTACAATGAGCAGTTCTTC

d_gene: .
j_gene: TRBJ2-5
v_gene: TRBV20-1
abundance: many
CDR3aa: CSARDLRGRTRETQYF
CDR3nt: TGCAGTGCTAGAGATCTACGGGGGAGGACGAGGGAGACCCAGTACTTC

d_gene: TRBD1
j_gene: TRBJ2-1
v_gene: TRBV5-6
abundance: .
CDR3aa: CASSFWRQGAYNEQFF
CDR3nt: TGTGCCAGCAGCTTTTGGAGACAGGGAGCCTACAATGAGCAGTTCTTC

d_gene: TRBD1
j_gene: TRBJ2-1
v_gene: TRBV24-1
abundance: few
CDR3aa: CATSDHRDSSYNEQFF
CDR3nt: TGTGCCACCAGTGATCATCGGGACAGTTCCTACAATGAGCAGTTCTTC

d_gene: .
j_gene: TRBJ2-1
v_gene: TRBV7-6
abundance: many
CDR3aa: CASSGPAYEQFF
CDR3nt: TGTGCCAGCAGCGGACCGGCCTATGAGCAGTTCTTC

d_gene: TRBD1
j_gene: TRBJ2-7
v_gene: TRBV11-2
abundance: few
CDR3aa: CASSLDRPGGIYEQYF
CDR3nt: TGTGCCAGCAGCTTAGATCGGCCAGGGGGCATTTACGAGCAGTACTTC

d_gene: TRBD1
j_gene: TRBJ1-1
v_gene: TRBV11-2
abundance: many
CDR3aa: CASSPRQGGTEAFF
CDR3nt: TGTGCCAGCAGCCCAAGACAGGGTGGGACTGAAGCTTTCTTT

d_gene: .
j_gene: TRBJ2-3
v_gene: TRBV5-1
abundance: many
CDR3aa: CASSYDREVTQYF
CDR3nt: TGCGCCAGCAGTTACGACAGGGAGGTTACGCAGTATTTT

d_gene: .
j_gene: TRBJ2-5
v_gene: TRBV5-5
abundance: few
CDR3aa: CASSSSAETQYF
CDR3nt: TGTGCCAGCAGCTCTTCGGCGGAGACCCAGTACTTC

d_gene: .
j_gene: TRBJ2-5
v_gene: TRBV20-1
abundance: few
CDR3aa: CSAREIGYYLNTQYF
CDR3nt: TGCAGTGCTAGAGAAATAGGATACTACCTTAACACCCAGTACTTC

d_gene: TRBD1
j_gene: TRBJ1-3
v_gene: TRBV20-1
abundance: few
CDR3aa: CSATEDRGLGNTIYF
CDR3nt: TGCAGTGCTACCGAGGACAGGGGGCTCGGAAACACCATATATTTT

d_gene: TRBD2
j_gene: TRBJ2-5
v_gene: TRBV20-1
abundance: many
CDR3aa: CSAMGTSVQGTQYF
CDR3nt: TGCAGTGCTATGGGGACTAGCGTCCAAGGGACCCAGTACTTC

d_gene: TRBD1
j_gene: TRBJ2-1
v_gene: TRBV15
abundance: many
CDR3aa: CATSREQGGYNEQFF
CDR3nt: TGTGCCACCAGCAGAGAACAGGGGGGATACAATGAGCAGTTCTTC

d_gene: TRBD2
j_gene: TRBJ2-1
v_gene: TRBV7-2
abundance: few
CDR3aa: CASSYGAGRAPNEQFF
CDR3nt: TGTGCCAGCAGCTACGGGGCGGGGAGGGCCCCAAATGAGCAGTTCTTC

d_gene: .
j_gene: TRBJ2-5
v_gene: TRBV2
abundance: many
CDR3aa: CASSEVRGPQETQYF
CDR3nt: TGTGCCAGCAGTGAGGTGAGGGGCCCGCAAGAGACCCAGTACTTC

d_gene: .
j_gene: TRBJ2-7
v_gene: TRBV25-1
abundance: many
CDR3aa: CASSEPGHTYEQYF
CDR3nt: TGTGCCAGCAGTGAACCGGGACACACCTACGAGCAGTACTTC

d_gene: .
j_gene: TRBJ2-7
v_gene: TRBV7-2
abundance: .
CDR3aa: CASSWTPRSEQYF
CDR3nt: TGTGCCAGCAGCTGGACGCCACGGTCCGAGCAGTACTTC

d_gene: .
j_gene: TRBJ2-5
v_gene: TRBV12-3/TRBV12-4
abundance: many
CDR3aa: CASSRSVDTRGGTQYF
CDR3nt: TGTGCCAGCAGCCGATCTGTGGACACCCGGGGTGGGACCCAGTACTTC

d_gene: TRBD1
j_gene: TRBJ2-7
v_gene: TRBV18
abundance: many
CDR3aa: CASSPQGQGPYEQYF
CDR3nt: TGTGCCAGCTCACCACAAGGACAGGGCCCCTACGAGCAGTACTTC

d_gene: TRBD2
j_gene: TRBJ2-3
v_gene: TRBV20-1
abundance: .
CDR3aa: CSARDQGGRGGADTQYF
CDR3nt: TGCAGTGCTAGAGATCAGGGCGGGAGGGGTGGTGCAGATACGCAGTATTTT

d_gene: TRBD1
j_gene: TRBJ1-5
v_gene: TRBV7-2
abundance: few
CDR3aa: CASSPDRAGGQPQHF
CDR3nt: TGTGCCAGCAGTCCCGACAGGGCGGGTGGTCAGCCCCAGCATTTT

d_gene: .
j_gene: TRBJ2-7
v_gene: TRBV7-8
abundance: many
CDR3aa: CASSLAVRNEQYF
CDR3nt: TGTGCCAGCAGCTTAGCGGTGAGGAACGAGCAGTACTTC

d_gene: TRBD2
j_gene: TRBJ2-5
v_gene: TRBV28
abundance: many
CDR3aa: CASSLFSRGSGETQYF
CDR3nt: TGTGCCAGCAGTTTATTCAGTCGCGGGAGTGGAGAGACCCAGTACTTC